The T cell receptor (beta chain) described here comes from a study of T cells in Graves' hyperthyroidism and ophthalmopathy. The table lists this clonotype with many counts. CDR1 and CDR2 (germline): MNHNS, SASEGT. The CDR3 has 16 residues. V dropped 5 bases and J dropped 1 base, with 17 bases sitting between them. TCR beta CDR3 region amplification was performed from RNA transcripts. Primed by the HTBI set, a first-round RT-PCR was run on the TCR CDR3. TCRdb ran MiXCR on the multiplex PCR reads and lists one entry per CDR3 protein. The top ten hold 45% to 50% of the sample, which has 560,000 or so distinct CDR3 sequences, less than 20% seen once.

Sequencing was performed on blood. The rearrangement uses TRBV6-1 and TRBJ2-5, with TRBD1 as a possible D gene (6 bases). The receptor was derived from a man aged 40-50 years with Graves' ophthalmopathy. CDR3 sequence (DNA): TGTGCCAGCAGTTACGTCCAGGGGCACAGCCAAGAGACCCAGTACTTC. Translated: CASSYVQGHSQETQYF.